The 32 T cell receptor beta chains in this list originate from one sample, sequenced in a study of somatic mutations in cytotoxic T cells in rheumatoid arthritis. Clones were read by immunoSEQ multiplex PCR, and TCRdb kept only the in-frame ones, dropping some. In the table there are some 40,000 clones, 84% of which are singletons. Material for sequencing was CD8+ T cells sorted from blood. The receptors stem from a man aged 35-49 years in good health.

The chain uses TRBV28 and TRBJ1-1; no reliable D call. This CDR3 spans 13 amino acids. Germline V lookup: CDR1 MDHEN, CDR2 SYDVKM. V was shortened by 5 bases and J by 3 bases, with 10 bases between the two germline ends. The CDR3, as DNA: TGTGCCAGCAGTCCCCATCGGGACACTGAAGCTTTCTTT. Its translation: CASSPHRDTEAFF.

The chain couples TRBV13 to TRBJ2-7; 9 nucleotides line up with TRBD2. CDR3 size: 15 residues. CDR1 and CDR2 from the germline V gene are PRHDT and FYEKMQ (reference sequence). With 5 bases clipped from V and 5 bases from J, the junction kept 10 bases outside the gene matches. CDR3 nucleotide sequence: TGTGCCAGCAGCCCCCGGGATAGCGGGAGCGACGAGCAGTACTTC. This sequence encodes CASSPRDSGSDEQYF.

The rearrangement uses TRBV5-1 and TRBJ2-7; 13 bases map to TRBD2. In germline, CDR1 is SGHRS, CDR2 YFSETQ. This CDR3 contains 14 residues. After removal of 3 bases from V and 5 bases from J, the junction contained 2 bases not matched to a gene. The DNA for the CDR3 is TGCGCCAGCAGCTGGACTAGCGGGAGTCACGAGCAGTACTTC. Its protein product is CASSWTSGSHEQYF.

The rearrangement joins TRBV25-1 to TRBJ2-6; no clear D gene. Germline values: CDR1 MGHDK, CDR2 SYGVNS. With 2 bases removed from V and 0 bases from J, the gap between germline ends came to 5 bases. The CDR3 is 15 residues long. CDR3 nucleotides: TGTGCCAGCAGTGAACAGTACTCTGGGGCCAACGTCCTGACTTTC. As protein: CASSEQYSGANVLTF.

V and J are TRBV7-9 and TRBJ2-5; no clear D gene. The CDR3 runs 12 residues. The germline V gene has CDR1 SEHNR and CDR2 FQNEAQ (reference sequence). V lost 4 bases and J 0 bases, leaving 3 bases between the germline ends. Here the CDR3 reads CASSSYQETQYF. The DNA for the CDR3 is TGTGCCAGCAGCTCGTACCAAGAGACCCAGTACTTC.

This chain links TRBV6-1 with TRBJ1-1; TRBD1 is a possible D gene (6 bases). V was pared by 4 bases and J by 0 bases, with 12 bases between. The CDR3 has 15 residues. The germline gives CDR1 MNHNS, CDR2 SASEGT. CDR3: CASSAPGQMNTEAFF. DNA of the CDR3: TGTGCCAGCAGTGCTCCCGGACAGATGAACACTGAAGCTTTCTTT.

The chain recombines TRBV19 with TRBJ2-7, with TRBD2 matching over 8 bases. The CDR3 is 14 amino acids. V lost 5 bases, J lost 5 bases, and 8 bases stayed unmatched. Germline CDR1 is LNHDA and CDR2 is SQIVND (reference sequence). The CDR3: CASSLGLAANEQYF. DNA for the CDR3: TGTGCCAGTAGTCTCGGACTAGCAGCTAACGAGCAGTACTTC.

The genes are TRBV6-6 and TRBJ2-3; 10 bases line up with TRBD2. With V trimmed by 7 bases and J by 6 bases, 7 bases remained unmatched. This CDR3 is built from 14 residues. The germline CDR1 and CDR2 sequences are MNHNY and SVGAGI (reference sequence). The CDR3 nucleotides read TGTGCCAGCATCACGGGGACTAGCGATGATACGCAGTATTTT. It yields the protein CASITGTSDDTQYF.

The chain joins TRBV11-3 to TRBJ2-3; D might be TRBD2 (6 bases). The germline V gene has CDR1 SGHNT and CDR2 YENEEA. This CDR3 is 16 amino acids long. The ends were cut back, 4 bases at V and 5 bases at J, with 19 bases in the middle. The CDR3 sequence: CASSYKEPGAGDTQYF. CDR3 DNA: TGTGCCAGCAGCTATAAGGAGCCGGGAGCTGGAGATACGCAGTATTTT.

The chain is built from TRBV19 and TRBJ2-1; possibly TRBD1 for D (6 bases). V shed 6 bases and J shed 0 bases, with 24 bases lying between them. The CDR3 length is 19 residues. Per the germline V gene, CDR1 is LNHDA and CDR2 is SQIVND (reference sequence). This CDR3 reads CASRSGVPPPLGSYNEQFF. CDR3 bases: TGTGCCAGTAGGTCAGGGGTTCCCCCTCCACTAGGCTCCTACAATGAGCAGTTCTTC.

The V gene is TRBV9, the J gene TRBJ2-5; TRBD2 agrees at 11 bases. Trimming removed 2 bases from V and 5 bases from J; junction bases left unmatched: 5. CDR1 and CDR2 from the germline V gene are SGDLS and YYNGEE. CDR3 length: 15 amino acids. The CDR3 here is CASSVGTSGGETQYF. CDR3 in DNA: TGTGCCAGCAGCGTTGGGACTAGCGGCGGGGAGACCCAGTACTTC.

Only one count was recorded for this clone. The CDR3 DNA reads TGTGCCAGCAGCTTTGGGGTAGCGCCGGACGTGGAGACCCAGTACTTC. Residues: CASSFGVAPDVETQYF. The chain couples TRBV7-9 to TRBJ2-5, with D perhaps TRBD2 (5 bases). Per germline, CDR1 SEHNR and CDR2 FQNEAQ (reference sequence). The CDR3 totals 16 residues. Trimming left V 3 bases short and J 5 bases short, with 19 bases between. The variable domain in full, completed from reference TRBV7-9 and TRBJ2-5, reads DTGVSQNPRHKITKRGQNVTFRCDPISEHNRLYWYRQTLGQGPEFLTYFQNEAQLEKSRLLSDRFSAERPKGSFSTLEIQRTEQGDSAMYLCASSFGVAPDVETQYFGPGTRLLVL.

This chain uses TRBV7-8 with TRBJ1-2, with 7 bases that match TRBD1. CDR3 size: 16 residues. Trimming at V came to 4 bases and at J to 2 bases, leaving 10 bases not matched to a gene. Germline assignment: CDR1 SGHVS and CDR2 FQNEAQ. CDR3 sequence (DNA): TGTGCCAGCAGCTCCCATCGGACAGGAGAAAACTATGGCTACACCTTC. It specifies CASSSHRTGENYGYTF.

The chain is built from TRBV12-5 and TRBJ2-4, with D tentatively TRBD2 (6 bases). V was pared by 2 bases and J by 0 bases, with 11 bases between. The germline CDR1 and CDR2 sequences are LGHNT and FRNRAP. The CDR3 runs 16 residues. The DNA for the CDR3 is TGTGCTAGTGGTTTGCGGCGGGGCGTAGCCAAAAACATTCAGTACTTC. Translated: CASGLRRGVAKNIQYF.

V is TRBV11-2 and J is TRBJ2-7; the D is unclear. This CDR3 is built from 13 residues. In germline, CDR1 is SGHAT, CDR2 FQNNGV. Trimming stripped 8 bases from V and 2 bases from J, with 13 bases between. CDR3 amino acids: CASPVRPAYEQYF. CDR3 DNA: TGTGCCAGCCCCGTTCGGCCCGCCTACGAGCAGTACTTC.

The J gene is TRBJ2-1, the V gene TRBV30; D gene unclear. This CDR3 has 15 residues. V gave up 0 bases and J gave up 0 bases, with 9 bases separating them. In germline, CDR1 is GTSNPN, CDR2 SVGIG (reference sequence). CDR3 residues: CAWSVTASSYNEQFF. The CDR3 coding sequence is TGTGCCTGGAGTGTAACGGCCAGCTCCTACAATGAGCAGTTCTTC.

The V and J genes are TRBV28 and TRBJ1-2; 9 bases agree with TRBD1. This CDR3 is built from 14 residues. Germline CDR1 MDHEN, CDR2 SYDVKM. Germline trimming cut 5 bases from V and 3 bases from J; bases unmatched to any gene: 4. CDR3 DNA sequence: TGTGCCAGCAGTCGACAGGGGGACTACTATGGCTACACCTTC. Residues: CASSRQGDYYGYTF.

V and J are TRBV2 and TRBJ1-2; TRBD1 matches 9 bases. With 3 bases clipped from V and 4 bases from J, the junction kept 6 bases outside the gene matches. The CDR3 length is 15 residues. Germline CDR1 is SNHLY and CDR2 is FYNNEI. The CDR3 spells CASSDVQGAVYGYTF. The CDR3, as DNA: TGTGCCAGCAGTGATGTACAGGGGGCTGTCTATGGCTACACCTTC.

V gene TRBV5-1 combines with J gene TRBJ1-4; possible D gene TRBD1, 5 bases. This CDR3 is built from 17 residues. The germline CDR1 and CDR2 sequences are SGHRS and YFSETQ. V lost 0 bases and J lost 1, with 13 bases in between. CDR3 region: CASSLAQEGRTNEKLFF. The CDR3 DNA is TGCGCCAGCAGCTTGGCACAGGAGGGAAGAACTAATGAAAAACTGTTTTTT.

The rearrangement links TRBV7-9 to TRBJ2-3; 12 positions agree with TRBD2. Germline trimming cut 1 base from V and 3 bases from J; bases unmatched to any gene: 2. Germline V gene lookup returns CDR1 SEHNR and CDR2 FQNEAQ (reference sequence). This CDR3 contains 16 residues. The CDR3 is CASSLGLAGVTDTQYF. CDR3 bases: TGTGCCAGCAGCTTAGGACTAGCGGGAGTTACAGATACGCAGTATTTT.

The chain uses TRBV10-2 and TRBJ1-2; tentatively, D is TRBD1 (5 bases). The CDR3 length is 15 residues. The V gene lost 2 bases and the J gene lost 0 bases, with 10 bases spanning the gap. The germline gives CDR1 WSHSY, CDR2 SAAADI. In DNA form, the CDR3 reads TGCGCCAGCAGTGAGGTGGGGGGAGCTAACTATGGCTACACCTTC. It codes for CASSEVGGANYGYTF.

The V and J genes are TRBV9 and TRBJ2-5; 8 nucleotides match TRBD2. The J segment lost 5 bases and the V segment lost 0 bases, leaving 6 bases of the junction unmatched. The germline V gene encodes CDR1 SGDLS and CDR2 YYNGEE. The CDR3 has 15 amino acids. The CDR3 is CASSVGGGGLETQYF. CDR3 nucleotide sequence: TGTGCCAGCAGCGTAGGGGGCGGGGGGTTGGAGACCCAGTACTTC.

The chain employs TRBV27 and TRBJ1-5, with 9 nucleotides matching TRBD1. The germline V gene encodes CDR1 MNHEY and CDR2 SMNVEV (reference sequence). With 5 bases clipped from V and 0 bases from J, the junction kept 8 bases outside the gene matches. The CDR3 consists of 17 residues. The CDR3 loop reads CASSLTGGSYSNQPQHF. CDR3 in DNA: TGTGCCAGCAGTCTCACAGGGGGCAGTTATAGCAATCAGCCCCAGCATTTT.

The chain recombines TRBV6-4 with TRBJ2-2; the match to TRBD1 covers 7 bases. V was clipped by 6 bases and J by 7 bases; unmatched bases: 5. The CDR3 is 13 amino acids. The germline V gene has CDR1 MRHNA and CDR2 SNTAGT. The CDR3 sequence: CASRTGDVGELFF. CDR3 nucleotide sequence: TGTGCCAGCAGAACAGGGGACGTCGGGGAGCTGTTTTTT.

V is TRBV5-1 and J is TRBJ2-5; 10 nucleotides agree with TRBD2. V was clipped by 2 bases and J by 5 bases; unmatched bases: 3. The CDR3 is made up of 14 amino acids. The germline gives CDR1 SGHRS, CDR2 YFSETQ. As DNA, the CDR3 is TGCGCCAGCAGCTTAGCGGGAGGGGGGGAGACCCAGTACTTC. Protein: CASSLAGGGETQYF.

The gene calls are TRBV10-3 and TRBJ2-3, with unresolved D. The V gene lost 2 bases and the J gene lost 5 bases, with 5 bases spanning the gap. Germline V CDR1 and CDR2: ENHRY, SYGVKD. The CDR3 spans 12 residues. The CDR3 DNA reads TGTGCCATCAGTGAGAGAGAAGATACGCAGTATTTT. Translation: CAISEREDTQYF.

This clone is a singleton in its sample. The V call is TRBV7-7, the J call TRBJ2-3; D might be TRBD2 (5 bases). The V gene's germline CDR1 is SSHAT and CDR2 FNYEAQ (reference sequence). V was shortened by 1 base and J by 8 bases, with 28 bases between the two germline ends. The CDR3 is 19 amino acids. DNA for the CDR3: TGTGCCAGCAGCTTAGATAATGGAAAGTTGGCGGGTTGTGAGGGTACGCAGTATTTT. It yields the protein CASSLDNGKLAGCEGTQYF.

This chain uses TRBV2 with TRBJ2-6, with D perhaps TRBD1 (5 bases). V dropped 8 bases and J dropped 3 bases, with 11 bases sitting between them. The CDR3 runs to 14 residues. The germline V gene has CDR1 SNHLY and CDR2 FYNNEI. The DNA of the CDR3 is TGTGCCAGCCAGGGATTCGATGGGGCCAACGTCCTGACTTTC. Translating it yields CASQGFDGANVLTF.

The V gene is TRBV29-1, the J gene TRBJ2-2, with D unclear. Germline CDR1 and CDR2: SQVTM and ANQGSEA. The CDR3 totals 15 residues. Trimming left V 3 bases short and J 0 bases short, with 11 bases between. The CDR3 nucleotides read TGCAGCGTTGAGGTTCCGTTCGCGAACACCGGGGAGCTGTTTTTT. Its protein product is CSVEVPFANTGELFF.

The V call is TRBV4-1, the J call TRBJ1-5, with no clear D. The CDR3 has 15 residues. Trimming left V 1 base short and J 7 bases short, with 14 bases between. The germline V gene has CDR1 MGHRA and CDR2 YSYEKL. The CDR3 DNA sequence: TGCGCCAGCAGCCAAGTCGCATTGGGTCACCAGCCCCAGCATTTT. It is translated as CASSQVALGHQPQHF.

The gene calls are TRBV6-6 and TRBJ2-1, with TRBD1 matching 8 bases. The CDR3 spans 14 residues. V was clipped by 5 bases and J by 13 bases; unmatched bases: 13. Germline assignment: CDR1 MNHNY and CDR2 SVGAGI (reference sequence). The CDR3 region has the DNA TGTGCCAGCAGTCTAGGACAGGGAAGGACCCCTCAGTTCTTC. Amino acid sequence: CASSLGQGRTPQFF.

This clone was observed once. This sequence joins TRBV13 and TRBJ2-2; D unresolved. Trimming took off 1 base at V and 7 bases at J, with 4 bases between the two ends. The CDR3 has 12 amino acids. CDR1 is PRHDT and CDR2 is FYEKMQ in the germline V gene (reference sequence). CDR3 DNA: TGTGCCAGCAGCTTAGTCAGCGGGGAGCTGTTTTTT. As protein: CASSLVSGELFF.